Presented here are 3 T cell receptor beta chains from one specimen sequenced in a study of T cell repertoires in cytomegalovirus infection (dated by TCRdb to between 2018 and 2020). Their specific antigens are unknown. The data were produced on an Illumina HiSeq 1500. TCRdb trimmed the raw reads at Q25, called clones with MiXCR and kept productive beta chains. Rows with a matching CDR3 protein are joined into one entry that keeps the most common DNA and genes. This sample is represented by 900,000 to 950,000 distinct CDR3 sequences; roughly 31% of them were singletons. Roughly an eighth of the sample belongs to the ten largest clones. Sample treatment or condition, as interpreted from the label and publication: in vitro stimulation with specific CMV peptide epitopes to enrich CMV-specific T cells. The sample was cultured CD8+ T cells from PBMCs, taken from culture after CMV antigen stimulation. These TCRs come from a human donor in good health (CMV status not recorded). Some clones in this sample may be carry-over from other donors' samples.

V usage is TRBV15 and J usage is TRBJ2-1; D remains ambiguous. The CDR3 consists of 12 residues. V lost 0 bases and J lost 8, with 5 bases in between. The germline gives CDR1 LNHNV, CDR2 YYDKDF (reference sequence). CDR3 in DNA: TGTGCCACCAGCAGAGAGACCGATGAGCAGTTCTTC. This encodes CATSRETDEQFF.

This clonotype was observed a handful of times. This rearrangement joins TRBV7-6 to TRBJ1-1; 9 nucleotides match TRBD1. Germline V gene lookup returns CDR1 SGHVS and CDR2 FNYEAQ. The CDR3 has 14 residues. The V and J ends lost 5 bases and 4 bases, in that order; junction bases with no gene match: 5. CDR3 sequence (DNA): TGTGCCAGCAGCCCAGGGACAGGGCCCACTGAAGCTTTCTTT. It specifies CASSPGTGPTEAFF.

There are many counts of this clonotype. This sequence joins TRBV12-3 or TRBV12-4 and TRBJ1-5; 8 bases agree with TRBD1. This CDR3 is built from 15 residues. With V trimmed by 5 bases and J by 5 bases, 8 bases remained unmatched. The CDR3 is CASSPTGEGHQPQHF. Here the CDR3 DNA reads TGTGCCAGCAGTCCGACAGGGGAGGGTCATCAGCCCCAGCATTTT.